The 23 T cell receptor beta chains in this list originate from one sample, sequenced in a study of tumor and adjacent non-tumor tissue in lung cancer. Three rounds of nested PCR, following a modified ARM-PCR protocol, produced the TCRbeta library. TCRdb used MiXCR to reprocess the multiplex PCR reads, holding one entry per CDR3 protein. The sample contains 90,000 to 100,000 distinct CDR3 sequences, 75% to 85% of which appear only once. No cell sorting was done before RNA was extracted from the tissue. This non-tumor lung sample came from over 3 cm beyond the tumor edge. The source material was distant non-tumor lung tissue. The receptors come from a man aged 60-69 years with small cell lung cancer.

Comment on this clonotype: Sequence at one end of the junction differs from germline and may be a read error. The genes are TRBV10-3 and TRBJ1-4, with a possible D match to TRBD1 (5 bases). The germline V gene encodes CDR1 ENHRY and CDR2 SYGVKD. The CDR3 is 17 amino acids. CDR3 nucleotide sequence: TGTGCCATCGGTGAGTCCCATTCGGACACAACTAATGAAAAACTGTTTTTT. It codes for CAIGESHSDTTNEKLFF.

This clonotype was counted a single time. The rearrangement joins TRBV11-2 to TRBJ1-6, with D possibly TRBD1 on 6 matching bases. V lost 6 bases and J lost 14, with 17 bases in between. The germline gives CDR1 SGHAT, CDR2 FQNNGV. This CDR3 region has 13 residues. For the CDR3, the DNA is TGTGCCAGCAGTGACGACAGGTGTCTGGCCCTCCACTTT. Translation gives CASSDDRCLALHF. The full variable domain, completed using reference TRBV11-2 and TRBJ1-6, is EAGVAQSPRYKIIEKRQSVAFWCNPISGHATLYWYQQILGQGPKLLIQFQNNGVVDDSQLPKDRFSAERLKGVDSTLKIQPAKLEDSAVYLCASSDDRCLALHFGNGTRLTVT.

The V call is TRBV5-8, the J call TRBJ2-2, with TRBD1 as a possible D gene (5 bases). Germline lookup yields CDR1 SGHTS and CDR2 YDEGEE. V lost 3 bases, J lost 1 base, and 7 bases lay in between. This CDR3 has 14 amino acids. CDR3: CASSSTGNTGELFF. CDR3 sequence (DNA): TGTGCCAGCAGCTCAACAGGGAACACCGGGGAGCTGTTTTTT. The full variable domain, completed using reference TRBV5-8 and TRBJ2-2, is EAGVTQSPTHLIKTRGQQATLRCSPISGHTSVYWYQQALGLGLQFLLWYDEGEERNRGNFPPRFSGRQFPNYSSELNVNALELEDSALYLCASSSTGNTGELFFGEGSRLTVL.

On this clonotype: A much more abundant neighbour one base away suggests this may be a read error. V usage is TRBV7-9 and J usage is TRBJ2-5; D call uncertain. Per germline, CDR1 SEHNR and CDR2 FQNEAQ (reference sequence). CDR3 length equals 14 residues. The CDR3 is CASNLSIGYETQYF. For the CDR3, the DNA is TGTGCCAGCAACTTATCTATTGGTTACGAGACCCAGTACTTC.

Worth noting for this clonotype: An end of the junction differs from the germline gene, which may be a read error. The chain carries TRBV7-9 and TRBJ1-4; tentative D call: TRBD1 (5 bases). Germline V CDR1 and CDR2: SEHNR, FQNEAQ (reference sequence). This CDR3 contains 14 residues. The CDR3 protein is CASSSGRDRENLFF. As DNA, the CDR3 is TGTGCCAGCAGCTCGGGCAGGGACCGTGAAAATCTGTTTTTT.

This clonotype was detected once. A read error is likely, as this CDR3 ends without the conserved phenylalanine or tryptophan. The V gene is TRBV11-2, the J gene TRBJ1-1, with D maybe TRBD1 (5 bases). The germline V and J ends were trimmed by 5 bases and 10 bases, with 23 bases remaining between them. The CDR3 extends over 15 amino acids. Germline CDR1 reads SGHAT; CDR2 reads FQNNGV. This CDR3 is CASSGASALNSVAFL. DNA of the CDR3: TGTGCCAGCAGCGGGGCTTCCGCACTGAACAGTGTAGCTTTCTTA.

This clonotype was picked up one time. The chain combines TRBV2 with TRBJ2-3, with 8 nucleotides matching TRBD2. The V gene's germline CDR1 is SNHLY and CDR2 FYNNEI. The CDR3 consists of 16 residues. The J segment lost 6 bases and the V segment lost 6 bases, leaving 14 bases of the junction unmatched. CDR3 in DNA: TGTGCCAGCAGCGCCTGGAGAGCGGGAGATTTGGATACGCAGTATTTT. It specifies CASSAWRAGDLDTQYF.

This chain links TRBV19 with TRBJ2-5, with TRBD2 identical over 13 bases. After removal of 2 bases from V and 4 bases from J, the junction contained 1 base not matched to a gene. There are 15 residues in the CDR3. Germline-derived CDR1 and CDR2 are LNHDA and SQIVND (reference sequence). The CDR3 protein is CASSIRTSGGETQYF. CDR3 coding DNA: TGTGCCAGTAGTATAAGGACTAGCGGGGGAGAGACCCAGTACTTC.

This rearrangement joins TRBV9 to TRBJ2-6; D remains ambiguous. Trimming stripped 4 bases from V and 0 bases from J, with 8 bases between. This CDR3 contains 15 residues. Germline loops: CDR1 SGDLS, CDR2 YYNGEE. CDR3 DNA sequence: TGTGCCAGCAGCCCCCACCTCTCTGGGGCCAACGTCCTGACTTTC. Translating it yields CASSPHLSGANVLTF. The entire variable domain, with the rest obtained from reference TRBV9 and TRBJ2-6, is as follows: DSGVTQTPKHLITATGQRVTLRCSPRSGDLSVYWYQQSLDQGLQFLIQYYNGEERAKGNILERFSAQQFPDLHSELNLSSLELGDSALYFCASSPHLSGANVLTFGAGSRLTVL.

The chain recombines TRBV4-1 with TRBJ1-5; D gene ambiguous. Trimming cost V 10 bases and J 6 bases, with 16 bases left between them. Germline lookup yields CDR1 MGHRA and CDR2 YSYEKL. This CDR3 is built from 13 residues. CDR3 in amino acids: CAKSHGMSQPQHF. In nucleotides, the CDR3 is TGCGCCAAAAGCCATGGGATGTCTCAGCCCCAGCATTTT.

In its sample, this clonotype was seen many times. The chain couples TRBV20-1 to TRBJ1-6; 10 bases are shared with TRBD1. Germline lookup yields CDR1 DFQATT and CDR2 SNEGSKA (reference sequence). V shed 3 bases, J shed 8 bases, and the junction held 7 bases outside the gene matches. This CDR3 has 15 amino acids. The CDR3 bases are TGCAGTGCTAGTTTCGGGACAGGGGTCGATTCACCCCTCCACTTT. Translating it yields CSASFGTGVDSPLHF.

A word on this clonotype: The missing conserved phenylalanine or tryptophan at the end of this CDR3 makes a read error likely. Here the CDR3 DNA reads TGTGCCATCAGTGATGCGGACACCGGACGGCAGCTGTTTCTT. Protein: CAISDADTGRQLFL. The chain is built from TRBV24-1 and TRBJ2-2; a possible D gene is TRBD1 (5 bases). CDR1 and CDR2 from the germline V gene are KGHDR and SFDVKD. The CDR3 is 14 amino acids.

At least ten counts were recorded for this clonotype. This sequence joins TRBV29-1 and TRBJ2-1; 9 bases line up with TRBD2. Trimming at V came to 5 bases and at J to 6 bases, leaving 11 bases not matched to a gene. The CDR3 spans 15 residues. CDR1 SQVTM and CDR2 ANQGSEA come from the germline V gene. The CDR3 spells CSVPGGAGGGNEQFF. The CDR3 DNA reads TGCAGCGTTCCCGGGGGGGCGGGGGGGGGCAATGAGCAGTTCTTC.

Details on this clonotype: At one boundary the junction diverges from the germline segment, which might be a read error. V is TRBV6-1 and J is TRBJ2-2; no definite D call. The CDR3 covers 12 residues. The V gene's germline CDR1 is MNHNS and CDR2 SASEGT. The CDR3 here is CVSVRYTGELFF. Written as DNA, the CDR3 is TGTGTCAGCGTGAGATACACCGGAGAGCTATTTTTT.

The chain combines TRBV2 with TRBJ2-5; TRBD2 agrees at 8 bases. CDR1 SNHLY and CDR2 FYNNEI come from the germline V gene. The J segment lost 5 bases and the V segment lost 5 bases, leaving 7 bases of the junction unmatched. This CDR3 is 14 amino acids long. CDR3 DNA sequence: TGTGCCAGCAGTCCTGCCGGGGGGGGCGAGACCCAGTACTTC. Protein sequence: CASSPAGGGETQYF.

The CDR3 here is CAIKGTSGGSSYNEQFF. The CDR3 nucleotides are TGTGCCATCAAGGGGACTAGCGGGGGGAGCTCCTACAATGAGCAGTTCTTC. V and J are TRBV10-3 and TRBJ2-1, with 15 bases aligning to TRBD2. CDR3 length equals 17 residues. Germline CDR1 is ENHRY and CDR2 is SYGVKD. V trimming: 7 bases; J trimming: 0 bases; junction bases outside the gene matches: 4.

Details on this clonotype: The missing conserved phenylalanine or tryptophan at the end of this CDR3 makes a read error likely. Because the CDR3's place on the DNA is in doubt, the DNA is left out and the CDR3 is given as listed by TCRdb. This rearrangement joins TRBV11-2 to TRBJ1-4; the table's D gene call, TRBD1, was not cross checked with the DNA. Germline-derived CDR1 and CDR2 are SGHAT and FQNNGV. Counting both end residues, the CDR3 totals 15 amino acids. CDR3 amino acids: CASSSRDRANEKLFL.

A few counts support this clonotype. An end of the junction does not agree with germline; a read error may underlie this. This sequence joins TRBV4-2 and TRBJ2-5, with D tentatively TRBD1 (6 bases). Per the germline V gene, CDR1 is LGHNA and CDR2 is YNFKEQ. CDR3 size: 14 residues. CDR3 nucleotides: TGTGCCAGCAACCAGGGGAGCAGACAAGAGACCAAGTACTTC. Translated, it gives CASNQGSRQETKYF.

The chain employs TRBV5-1 and TRBJ2-3, with D maybe TRBD2 (6 bases). Trimming left V 6 bases short and J 6 bases short, with 20 bases between. CDR3 length equals 15 residues. Germline values: CDR1 SGHRS, CDR2 YFSETQ. DNA of the CDR3: TGCGCCAGCAACAAGCGAACGGGAGATAGTGATACGCAGTATTTT. This sequence encodes CASNKRTGDSDTQYF. The variable domain in full, completed from reference TRBV5-1 and TRBJ2-3, reads KAGVTQTPRYLIKTRGQQVTLSCSPISGHRSVSWYQQTPGQGLQFLFEYFSETQRNKGNFPGRFSGRQFSNSRSEMNVSTLELGDSALYLCASNKRTGDSDTQYFGPGTRLTVL.

Concerning this clonotype: A much bigger clone sits one base away, suggesting this may be a read error. The V and J genes are TRBV7-8 and TRBJ1-2; no firm D call. This CDR3 region has 13 residues. Germline lookup yields CDR1 SGHVS and CDR2 FQNEAQ. CDR3 sequence reads: CTSSLSSLYGYTF. CDR3 DNA sequence: TGTACCAGCAGTCTTTCTAGCCTCTATGGCTACACCTTC.

For this clonotype: The junction shows a germline mismatch at one end, possibly a read error. The chain links TRBV11-2 to TRBJ2-1; D is unclear. Per germline, CDR1 SGHAT and CDR2 FQNNGV. CDR3 length: 15 amino acids. The CDR3 DNA is TGTGCCAGCTGCTTAGATGTAGGTTTCAACAATGAGCAGTTCTTC. The encoded protein is CASCLDVGFNNEQFF.

A word on this clonotype: At one end the junction does not follow the germline gene, possibly because of a read error. The rearrangement joins TRBV12-3 or TRBV12-4 to TRBJ1-2; TRBD1 might be the D (5 bases). This CDR3 has 13 amino acids. The CDR3 DNA reads TGTGCCAGCAGCTCCACAGGAGACTATGGATACACCTTC. Translating gives CASSSTGDYGYTF.

As concerns this clonotype: One end of the junction varies from germline; a read error may be responsible. This chain links TRBV28 with TRBJ2-7, with D unclear. The CDR3 runs 13 residues. From germline, CDR1 is MDHEN and CDR2 SYDVKM. The CDR3 spells CGSSRWLPYEQYF. In DNA, the CDR3 is TGTGGCAGCAGCCGCTGGCTACCCTACGAGCAGTACTTC. Together with reference TRBV28 and TRBJ2-7, the CDR3 gives the full variable domain: DVKVTQSSRYLVKRTGEKVFLECVQDMDHENMFWYRQDPGLGLRLIYFSYDVKMKEKGDIPEGYSVSREKKERFSLILESASTNQTSMYLCGSSRWLPYEQYFGPGTRLTVT.